This T cell receptor (beta chain) was profiled in a study of CD8+ T cells in alopecia areata listed by TCRdb under 2018. Turning to the overall study: Treated patients were enrolled in an open-label pilot trial of oral tofacitinib at 5 to 10 mg twice daily for moderate-to-severe alopecia areata. immunoSEQ multiplex PCR using 35 Vbeta forward primers and 13 Jbeta reverse primers was used to amplify TCRbeta CDR3 regions. High-throughput TCRbeta sequencing was used to examine T cell clonal expansion in alopecia areata in both the C3H/HeJ mouse model and human patients. Disease severity in treated patients was measured with the SALT score, which quantifies the percentage of affected scalp surface area. Patients stayed on tofacitinib for 6 to 18 months and then had 6 months of follow-up off drug so that delayed response and recurrence could be assessed. RNA came from the PAXgene miRNA kit for fixed scalp, the miRNeasy kit for PBMCs, and the RNeasy kit for mouse skin. Clonality in the scalp was compared among normal scalp (n=4), patchy alopecia areata scalp (n=8), and alopecia totalis/universalis scalp (n=8). Biopsies were taken from tofacitinib-treated patients at baseline and again at 4 and 24 weeks into treatment, and several of those patients also had a later scalp biopsy. In humans, TCRbeta sequencing was performed on scalp tissue and on sorted CD4+ and CD8+ peripheral blood T cells from healthy controls and from patients with patchy or totalis/universalis alopecia areata.

The treatment or condition label of this sample denotes: oral pan-JAK inhibitor, 5-10 mg twice daily. Lesional scalp punch biopsies and peripheral blood were collected from alopecia areata patients. PBMCs were isolated by density centrifugation and stained for CD3, CD4 and CD8, and CD4+ and CD8+ T cells were sorted on a FACSAria. What the research found in general, with its limitations: During tofacitinib treatment, many expanded lesional clones stuck around in both scalp and blood, and this persistence may partly explain why relapse happens after treatment is stopped. Because the treated cohort was small and had only one nonresponder, larger studies are needed to examine links between baseline CD8+ expansion and response. Compared with normal scalp, lesional scalp, particularly in alopecia totalis/universalis, had higher clonality and more expanded CD8+ clones, which suggests antigenic drive. Scalp TCR repertoire analysis is complicated because resident alphabeta T cells in normal human skin are also sequenced, whereas mouse skin is dominated by gammadelta T cells. Tofacitinib significantly lowered scalp clonality and the number of expanded CD8+ clones among the top 100 scalp clones. Compared with mice, TCR sequences shared between patients were less clear, possibly partly because of HLA diversity across the patient population.

This clone was seen a few times. What antigen it recognizes has not been identified. Base qualities are not provided; no much larger clone lies one nucleotide away. The library was made by the immunoSEQ multiplex PCR assay. RNA was extracted from all samples and reverse transcribed into cDNA, which served as template for TCR sequencing. First-strand cDNA was synthesized with SuperScript III using a 2:1 mix of oligo-dT and random hexamers. Amplification bias was assessed with a synthetic immune receptor repertoire, and residual bias was removed computationally. As for how the authors treated the data: Raw reads were preprocessed to remove errors, and CDR3 was defined by IMGT conventions from the conserved cysteine to phenylalanine. Clonality was calculated as 1 minus Shannon entropy normalized by log2 of the number of productive unique TCRs. Whether each scalp clone was CD4 or CD8 was inferred by checking scalp TCRbeta sequences against the CD4 and CD8 repertoires from sorted blood. Drawn from immuneACCESS, this table holds only the in-frame rearrangements with V and J called that TCRdb kept. Clones are partly lost; checked studies trace under half to an unresolved V gene and leave the rest unexplained. D and trimming were read from the DNA, whereas the V and J calls and clone size are those reported in that table. In this sample the table shows around 190,000 clones, 64% of which occur a single time. The ten largest account for roughly 1.3% of the sample.

This sample comprised CD4+ T cells sorted from blood, obtained at week 49, from a patient treated with tofacitinib. The TCR originated in a human donor with alopecia areata.

Here is the DNA: TGTGCCAGCAGTTACCTGGGAAATTCACCCCTCCACTTT. This yields the protein CASSYLGNSPLHF. The rearranged chain carries TRBV6-6 and TRBJ1-6; too little of a D gene remains to name it. Counted from cysteine to phenylalanine, this CDR3 has 13 amino acids. Only the CDR3 DNA is retained, 39 bases long and in frame from the first base. Trimming takes 2 bases from V and 7 bases from J, and the germline ends sit 6 bases apart. The CDR1 and CDR2 encoded by the germline V gene (reference sequence) are MNHNY and SVGAGI.